This TCR beta chain emerged from a study of cytomegalovirus exposure and HLA in healthy donors. Regarding the study as a whole: The listing of 150 to 200 TCR beta chains classed them as cytomegalovirus-associated. Previously analyzed data showed that most TCR beta V segments were productive at a frequency of about 87% or about 30%. Reportedly, TCR beta sequences accurately predicted HLA-A and HLA-B alleles in most subjects. No immune exposure information besides CMV serostatus was available.

As regards this clone: Its antigen is still unknown.

Trimming took 0 bases from V and 7 from J; bases not matched to a gene: 5. This CDR3 is built from 15 residues. CDR1 is LGHNT, CDR2 FRNRAP, per germline. The PCR ran on 60 Vbeta and 13 Jbeta primers. Generated by immunoSEQ multiplex PCR, the TCRdb table keeps only in-frame clones and is missing some. This table has under 250,000 clones, approximately 84% appearing once. This TCR derives from a girl between 2 and 10 years old in good health and CMV-seronegative. Specimen: PBMCs. The rearrangement uses TRBV12-5 and TRBJ2-1; TRBD2 matches at 8 bases. CDR3 nucleotide sequence: TGTGCTAGTGGTTTGGTTCGGGAGGGAATAAATGAGCAGTTCTTC. Translating it yields CASGLVREGINEQFF. Full variable domain (rest looked up from reference TRBV12-5 and TRBJ2-1): DARVTQTPRHKVTEMGQEVTMRCQPILGHNTVFWYRQTMMQGLELLAYFRNRAPLDDSGMPKDRFSAEMPDATLATLKIQPSEPRDSAVYFCASGLVREGINEQFFGPGTRLTVL.